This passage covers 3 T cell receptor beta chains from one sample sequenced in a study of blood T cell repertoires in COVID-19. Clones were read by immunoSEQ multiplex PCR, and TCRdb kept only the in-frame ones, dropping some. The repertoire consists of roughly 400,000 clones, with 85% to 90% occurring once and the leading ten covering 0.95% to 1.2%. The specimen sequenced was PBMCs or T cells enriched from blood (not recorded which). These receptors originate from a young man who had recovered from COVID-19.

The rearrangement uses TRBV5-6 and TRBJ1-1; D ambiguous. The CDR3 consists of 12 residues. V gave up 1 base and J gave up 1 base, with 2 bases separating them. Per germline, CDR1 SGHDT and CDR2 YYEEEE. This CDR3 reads CASSLQNTEAFF. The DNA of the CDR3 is TGTGCCAGCAGCTTGCAGAACACTGAAGCTTTCTTT.

CDR3 protein: CASSFGTGPYEQYF. Written as DNA, the CDR3 is TGTGCCAGCAGCTTCGGGACAGGGCCCTACGAGCAGTACTTC. This sequence joins TRBV7-9 and TRBJ2-7; 9 bases fit TRBD1. The CDR3 covers 14 residues. With 3 bases clipped from V and 2 bases from J, the junction kept 2 bases outside the gene matches. From germline, CDR1 is SEHNR and CDR2 FQNEAQ (reference sequence).

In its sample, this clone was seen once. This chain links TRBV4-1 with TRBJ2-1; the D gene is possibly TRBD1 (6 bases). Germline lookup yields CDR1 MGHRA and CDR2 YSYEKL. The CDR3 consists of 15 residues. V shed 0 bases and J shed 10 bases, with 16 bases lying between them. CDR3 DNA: TGCGCCAGCAGCCAAGACGCGACAGGAGCCGGGGAGCAGTTCTTC. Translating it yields CASSQDATGAGEQFF.